The TCR beta chain described here comes from a study of fetal regulatory T cell absence and autoimmunity. The germline CDR1 and CDR2 sequences are LNHNV and YYDKDF (reference sequence). CDR3 length: 15 amino acids. V gave up 1 base and J gave up 0 bases, with 6 bases separating them. The method was immunoSEQ multiplex PCR; TCRdb's version includes in-frame clones alone and lacks a portion of them. The table shows around 100,000 clones, with about two thirds occurring only once. The chain links TRBV15 to TRBJ1-4; the D gene is possibly TRBD1 (6 bases). The TCR comes from a male donor with IPEX syndrome. Sequencing was done on a sample of pancreas tissue. The CDR3 bases are TGTGCCACCAGCAGAGGGACAGCAACTAATGAAAAACTGTTTTTT. Translated: CATSRGTATNEKLFF.